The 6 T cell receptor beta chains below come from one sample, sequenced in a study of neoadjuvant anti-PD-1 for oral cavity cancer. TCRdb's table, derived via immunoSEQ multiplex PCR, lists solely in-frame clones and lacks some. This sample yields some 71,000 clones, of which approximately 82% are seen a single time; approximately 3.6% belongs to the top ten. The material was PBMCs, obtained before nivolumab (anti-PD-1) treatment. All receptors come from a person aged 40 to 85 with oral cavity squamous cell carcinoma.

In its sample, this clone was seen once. The CDR3 sequence is CASSLAGTLLGGTEAFF. In DNA form, the CDR3 reads TGTGCCAGCAGTTTAGCAGGGACCCTACTGGGGGGCACTGAAGCTTTCTTT. The V and J genes are TRBV27 and TRBJ1-1, with a tentative D call TRBD1 (5 bases). Germline V CDR1 and CDR2: MNHEY, SMNVEV (reference sequence). This CDR3 is 17 amino acids long. Trimming shortened V by 2 bases and J by 4 bases, and 20 bases separated the two germline ends.

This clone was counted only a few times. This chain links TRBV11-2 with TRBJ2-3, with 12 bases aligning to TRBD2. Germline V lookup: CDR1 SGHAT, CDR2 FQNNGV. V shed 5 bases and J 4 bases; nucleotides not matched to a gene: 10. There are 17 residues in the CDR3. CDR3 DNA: TGTGCCAGCAGCCGGGTGACTAGCGGGAGTAGTGCAGATACGCAGTATTTT. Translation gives CASSRVTSGSSADTQYF.

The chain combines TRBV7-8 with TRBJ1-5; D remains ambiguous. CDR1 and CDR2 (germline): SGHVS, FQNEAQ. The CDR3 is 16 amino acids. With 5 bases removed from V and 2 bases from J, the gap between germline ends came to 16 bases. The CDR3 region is CASSAHRLWGNQPQHF. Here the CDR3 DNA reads TGTGCCAGCAGCGCCCACCGCCTTTGGGGCAATCAGCCCCAGCATTTT.

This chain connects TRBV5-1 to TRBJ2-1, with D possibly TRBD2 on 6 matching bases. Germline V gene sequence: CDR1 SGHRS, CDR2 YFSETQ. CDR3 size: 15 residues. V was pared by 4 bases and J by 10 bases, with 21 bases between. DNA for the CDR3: TGCGCCAGCAGCAAAAGAGCGGGTCCGGGAGAGGAGCAGTTCTTC. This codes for CASSKRAGPGEEQFF.

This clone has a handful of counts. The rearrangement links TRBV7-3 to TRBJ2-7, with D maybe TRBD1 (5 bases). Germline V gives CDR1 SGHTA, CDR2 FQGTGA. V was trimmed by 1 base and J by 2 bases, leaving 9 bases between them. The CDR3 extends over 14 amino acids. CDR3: CASSLKRTTYEQYF. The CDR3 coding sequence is TGTGCCAGCAGCTTAAAACGGACAACCTACGAGCAGTACTTC.

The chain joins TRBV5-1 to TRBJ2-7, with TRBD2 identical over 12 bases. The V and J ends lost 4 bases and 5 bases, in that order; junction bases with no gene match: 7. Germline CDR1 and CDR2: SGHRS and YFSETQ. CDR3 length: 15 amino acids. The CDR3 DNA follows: TGCGCCAGCAGCGCGGCGCTAGCGGGAGGGGACGAGCAGTACTTC. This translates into CASSAALAGGDEQYF.